The clone carrying this T cell receptor (beta chain) was observed a handful of times. Its antigen is undetermined. The data were obtained in a study of spatial heterogeneity in lung cancer. Findings and limits, study-wide: Coverage of tumor T cells, an estimated figure, was roughly 7.2% for alpha and about 14% for beta chains. It was found that expanded intratumoral alpha and beta TCR counts tracked tumor mutation counts. Counts for ubiquitous and regional expanded TCRs went along with ubiquitous and regional nonsynonymous mutations, respectively.

Time point of the sample: sample taken at primary tumor resection. Without sorting, whole RNA was sequenced from tumor, nontumor lung or frozen PBMC. CDR1 is SGHNT and CDR2 is YENEEA in the germline V gene. The J segment lost 5 bases and the V segment lost 5 bases, leaving 6 bases of the junction unmatched. This CDR3 is built from 14 residues. TCRdb reanalysed the 5' RACE reads using MiXCR and keeps one entry per CDR3 protein. The sample lists 15,000 to 20,000 distinct CDR3 sequences; about 6.5% were seen once. The gene calls are TRBV11-3 and TRBJ2-7; 10 positions match TRBD1. This clonotype was obtained from a female donor with early-stage non-small cell lung cancer. Sample: lung tumor tissue, taken at surgery. The CDR3 nucleotides are TGTGCCAGCAGCCTCCGGGACAGGGGTGACGAGCAGTACTTC. It encodes CASSLRDRGDEQYF.